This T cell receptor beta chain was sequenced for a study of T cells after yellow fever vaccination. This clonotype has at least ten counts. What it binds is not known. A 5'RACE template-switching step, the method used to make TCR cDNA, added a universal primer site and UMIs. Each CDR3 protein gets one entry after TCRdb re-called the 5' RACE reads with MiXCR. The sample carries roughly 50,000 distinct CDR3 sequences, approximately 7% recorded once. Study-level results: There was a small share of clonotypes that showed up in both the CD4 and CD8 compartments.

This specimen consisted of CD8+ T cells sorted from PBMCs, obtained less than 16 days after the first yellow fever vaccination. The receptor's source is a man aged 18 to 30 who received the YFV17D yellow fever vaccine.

The DNA of the CDR3 is TGTGCCAGCAGCTTGGTGGGACAGGGTAGAAAACTGTTTTTT. Translation: CASSLVGQGRKLFF. The chain has TRBV5-6 and TRBJ1-4; TRBD1 aligns across 9 bases. J was trimmed by 10 bases and V by 0 bases; bases with no gene match: 4. Germline assignment: CDR1 SGHDT and CDR2 YYEEEE. The CDR3 runs 14 residues.